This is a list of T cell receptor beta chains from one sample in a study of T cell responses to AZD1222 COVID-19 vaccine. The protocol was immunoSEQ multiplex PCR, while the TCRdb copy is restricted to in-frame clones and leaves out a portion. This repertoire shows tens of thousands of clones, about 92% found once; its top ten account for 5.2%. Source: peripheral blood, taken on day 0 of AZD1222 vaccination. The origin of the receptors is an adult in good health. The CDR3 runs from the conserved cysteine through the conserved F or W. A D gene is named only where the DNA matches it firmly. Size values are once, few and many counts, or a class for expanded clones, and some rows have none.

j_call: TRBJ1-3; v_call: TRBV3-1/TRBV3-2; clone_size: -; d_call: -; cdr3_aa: CASSQTGRGNTIYF; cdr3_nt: TGTGCCAGCAGCCAGACTGGACGGGGAAACACCATATATTTT
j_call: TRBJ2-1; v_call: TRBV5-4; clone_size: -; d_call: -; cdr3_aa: CASSLSGDPYNEQFF; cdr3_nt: TGTGCCAGCAGTTTGTCAGGAGACCCCTACAATGAGCAGTTCTTC
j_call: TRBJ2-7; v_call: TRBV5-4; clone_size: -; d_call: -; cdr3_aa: CASSLANGAGDEQYF; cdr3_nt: TGTGCCAGCAGCTTGGCCAATGGGGCAGGGGACGAGCAGTACTTC
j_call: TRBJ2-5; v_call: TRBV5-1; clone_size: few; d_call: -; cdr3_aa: CASSSKGLNPQETQYF; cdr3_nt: TGCGCCAGCAGCTCTAAGGGACTTAACCCACAAGAGACCCAGTACTTC
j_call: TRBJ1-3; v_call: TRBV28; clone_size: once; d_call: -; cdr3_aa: CASQSFTSSGNTIYF; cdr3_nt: TGTGCCAGCCAATCCTTCACGAGCTCTGGAAACACCATATATTTT
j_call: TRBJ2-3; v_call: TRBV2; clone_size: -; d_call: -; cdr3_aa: CASRPPARRVADTQYF; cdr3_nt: TGTGCCAGCAGGCCCCCCGCCAGGAGGGTGGCAGATACGCAGTATTTT
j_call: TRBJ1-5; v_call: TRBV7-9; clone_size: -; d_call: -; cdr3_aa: CASSLGDSNQPQHF; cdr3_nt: TGTGCCAGCAGCTTAGGGGATAGCAATCAGCCCCAGCATTTT
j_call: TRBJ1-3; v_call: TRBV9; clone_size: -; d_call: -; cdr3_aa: CASSVQGSSGNTIYF; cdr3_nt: TGTGCCAGCAGCGTCCAGGGGTCTTCTGGAAACACCATATATTTT
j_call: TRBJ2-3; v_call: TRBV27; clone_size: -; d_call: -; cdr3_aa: CASSFVGFGSTDTQYF; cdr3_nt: TGTGCTAGCAGTTTTGTTGGGTTTGGTAGCACAGATACGCAGTATTTT
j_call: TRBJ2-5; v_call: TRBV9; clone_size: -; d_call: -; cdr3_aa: CASSAADGEETQYF; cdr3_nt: TGTGCCAGCAGCGCAGCGGACGGGGAAGAGACCCAGTACTTC
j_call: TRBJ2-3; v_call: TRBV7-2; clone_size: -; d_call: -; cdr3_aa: CASSFLRDTQYF; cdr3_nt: TGTGCCAGCAGCTTCCTGAGAGATACGCAGTATTTT
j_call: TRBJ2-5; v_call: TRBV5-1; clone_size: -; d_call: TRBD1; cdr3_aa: CASSPGQGRQETQYF; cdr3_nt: TGCGCCAGCAGCCCGGGACAGGGTCGACAAGAGACCCAGTACTTC
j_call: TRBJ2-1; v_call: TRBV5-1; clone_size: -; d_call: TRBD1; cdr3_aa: CASNTQTGGNEQFF; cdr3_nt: TGCGCCAGCAACACTCAGACAGGGGGTAATGAGCAGTTCTTC
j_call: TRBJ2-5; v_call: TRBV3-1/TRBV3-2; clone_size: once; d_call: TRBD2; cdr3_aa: CASSPRTRSQETQYF; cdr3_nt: TGTGCCAGCAGCCCTCGGACTAGATCGCAAGAGACCCAGTACTTC
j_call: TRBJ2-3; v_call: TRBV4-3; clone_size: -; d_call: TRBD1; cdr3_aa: CASSQVGQGGRDTQYF; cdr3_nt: TGCGCCAGCAGCCAAGTAGGACAGGGGGGGAGAGATACGCAGTATTTT
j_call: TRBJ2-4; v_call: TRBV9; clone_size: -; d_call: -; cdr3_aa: CASSSGPGLQNIQYF; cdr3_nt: TGTGCCAGCAGCTCGGGGCCAGGGTTGCAAAACATTCAGTACTTC
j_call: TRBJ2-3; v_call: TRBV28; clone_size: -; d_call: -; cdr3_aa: CASSFLVGTQYF; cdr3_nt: TGTGCCAGCAGTTTCCTGGTGGGTACGCAGTATTTT
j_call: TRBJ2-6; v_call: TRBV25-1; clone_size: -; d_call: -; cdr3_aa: CASGDRPGANVLTF; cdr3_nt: TGTGCCAGCGGTGACAGGCCTGGGGCCAACGTCCTGACTTTC
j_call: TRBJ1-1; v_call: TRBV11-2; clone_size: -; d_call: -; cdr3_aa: CASSLEPAGGEAFF; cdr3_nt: TGTGCCAGCAGCTTAGAACCGGCCGGCGGTGAAGCTTTCTTT
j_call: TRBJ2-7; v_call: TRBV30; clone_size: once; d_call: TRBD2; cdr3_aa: CAWSVLGAGPYEQYF; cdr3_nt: TGTGCCTGGAGTGTACTGGGAGCGGGGCCCTACGAGCAGTACTTC
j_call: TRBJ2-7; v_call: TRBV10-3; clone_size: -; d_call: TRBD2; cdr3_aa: CAISEREDNEQYF; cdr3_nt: TGTGCCATCAGTGAACGGGAGGACAACGAGCAGTACTTC
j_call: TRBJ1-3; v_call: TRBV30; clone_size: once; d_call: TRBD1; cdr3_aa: CAWSREGAAGNTIYF; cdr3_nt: TGTGCCTGGTCGAGGGAGGGGGCGGCTGGAAACACCATATATTTT
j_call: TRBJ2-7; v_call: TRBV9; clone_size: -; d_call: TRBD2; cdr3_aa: CASSVVAGGSFGEQYF; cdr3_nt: TGTGCCAGCAGCGTAGTGGCGGGAGGGTCGTTCGGCGAGCAGTACTTC
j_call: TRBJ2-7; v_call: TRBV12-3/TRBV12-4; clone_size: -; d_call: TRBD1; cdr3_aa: CASRMTGTYEQYF; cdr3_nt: TGTGCCAGCAGGATGACAGGGACATACGAGCAGTACTTC
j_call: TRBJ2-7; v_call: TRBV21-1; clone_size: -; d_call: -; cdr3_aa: CASSWTGRYEQYF; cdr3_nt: TGTGCCAGCAGCTGGACAGGGCGGTACGAGCAGTACTTC
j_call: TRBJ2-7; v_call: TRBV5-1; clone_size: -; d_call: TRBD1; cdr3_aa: CASSLRGTGQNEQYF; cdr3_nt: TGCGCCAGCAGCTTGAGAGGGACAGGGCAGAACGAGCAGTACTTC
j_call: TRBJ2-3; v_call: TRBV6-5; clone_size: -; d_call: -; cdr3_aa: CASSYTGFSTDTQYF; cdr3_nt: TGTGCCAGCAGTTACACCGGGTTTTCCACAGATACGCAGTATTTT
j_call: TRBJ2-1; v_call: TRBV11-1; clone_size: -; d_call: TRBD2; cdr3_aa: CASSSGTSGRGEQFF; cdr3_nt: TGTGCCAGCAGCTCCGGGACTAGCGGGAGAGGTGAGCAGTTCTTC
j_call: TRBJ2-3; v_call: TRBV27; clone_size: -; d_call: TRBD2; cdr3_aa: CASSLGGRVTDTQYF; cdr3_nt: TGTGCCAGCAGTTTGGGCGGGAGGGTCACAGATACGCAGTATTTT
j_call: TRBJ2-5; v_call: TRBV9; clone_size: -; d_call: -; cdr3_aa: CASSVAEQETQYF; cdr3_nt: TGTGCCAGCAGCGTGGCAGAACAAGAGACCCAGTACTTC
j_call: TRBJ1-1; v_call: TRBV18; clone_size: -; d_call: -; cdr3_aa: CASSPAGDFTEAFF; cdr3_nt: TGTGCCAGCTCACCGGCAGGGGATTTTACTGAAGCTTTCTTT
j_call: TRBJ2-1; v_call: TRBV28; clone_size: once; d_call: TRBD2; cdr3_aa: CASSLAGVYNEQFF; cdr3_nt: TGTGCCAGCAGCCTAGCGGGGGTCTACAATGAGCAGTTCTTC
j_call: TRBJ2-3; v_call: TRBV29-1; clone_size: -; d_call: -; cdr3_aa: CSVGPPSTDTQYF; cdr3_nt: TGCAGCGTTGGGCCCCCCAGCACAGATACGCAGTATTTT
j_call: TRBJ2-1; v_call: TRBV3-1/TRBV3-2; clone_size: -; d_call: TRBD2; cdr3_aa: CASSQDVTSAQGGQFF; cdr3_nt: TGTGCCAGCAGCCAAGATGTGACTAGCGCGCAAGGTGGGCAGTTCTTC
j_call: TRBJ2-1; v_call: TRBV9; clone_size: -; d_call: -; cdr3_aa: CASSGTSTRGYGGEQFF; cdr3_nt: TGTGCCAGCAGCGGGACGTCCACTAGAGGTTATGGTGGTGAGCAGTTCTTC
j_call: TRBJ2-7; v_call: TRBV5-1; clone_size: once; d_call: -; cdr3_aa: CASSLPGASSYEQYF; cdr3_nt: TGCGCCAGCAGCTTGCCAGGGGCTAGCTCCTACGAGCAGTACTTC
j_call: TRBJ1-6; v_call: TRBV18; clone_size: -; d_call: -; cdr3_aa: CASSPGPAYNSPLHF; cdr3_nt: TGTGCCAGCTCACCAGGGCCCGCCTATAATTCACCCCTCCACTTT
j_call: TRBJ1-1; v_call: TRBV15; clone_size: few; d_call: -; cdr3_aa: CATSSRQVNTEAFF; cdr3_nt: TGTGCCACCAGCAGCCGACAGGTGAACACTGAAGCTTTCTTT
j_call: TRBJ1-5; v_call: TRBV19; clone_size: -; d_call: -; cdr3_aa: CASSIPNLPTGNQPQHF; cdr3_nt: TGTGCCAGTAGTATCCCCAACCTCCCCACGGGCAATCAGCCCCAGCATTTT
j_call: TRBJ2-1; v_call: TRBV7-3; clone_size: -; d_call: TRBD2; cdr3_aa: CASSPYLAGSYNEQFF; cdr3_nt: TGTGCCAGCAGTCCTTACCTAGCGGGCTCCTACAATGAGCAGTTCTTC
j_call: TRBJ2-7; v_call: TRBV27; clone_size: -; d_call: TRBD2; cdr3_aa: CASSLWEGYEQYF; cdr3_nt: TGTGCCAGCAGTTTATGGGAGGGCTACGAGCAGTACTTC
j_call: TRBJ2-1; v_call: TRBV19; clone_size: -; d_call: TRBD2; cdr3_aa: CASLPTAGGGEQFF; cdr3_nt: TGTGCCAGTCTGCCAACAGCGGGAGGGGGTGAGCAGTTCTTC